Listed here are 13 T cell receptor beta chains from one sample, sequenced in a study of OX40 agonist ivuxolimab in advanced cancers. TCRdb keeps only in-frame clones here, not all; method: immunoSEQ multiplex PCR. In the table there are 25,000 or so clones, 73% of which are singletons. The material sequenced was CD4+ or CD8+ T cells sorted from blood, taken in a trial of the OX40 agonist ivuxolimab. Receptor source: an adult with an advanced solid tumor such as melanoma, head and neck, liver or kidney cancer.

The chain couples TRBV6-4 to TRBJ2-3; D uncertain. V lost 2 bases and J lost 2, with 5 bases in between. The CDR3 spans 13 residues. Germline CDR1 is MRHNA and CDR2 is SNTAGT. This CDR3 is CASSDGATDTQYF. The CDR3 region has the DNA TGTGCCAGCAGTGACGGCGCCACAGATACGCAGTATTTT.

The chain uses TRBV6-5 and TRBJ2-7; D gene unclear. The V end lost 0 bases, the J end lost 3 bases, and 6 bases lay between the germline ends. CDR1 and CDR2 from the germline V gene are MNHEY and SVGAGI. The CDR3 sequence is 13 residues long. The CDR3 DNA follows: TGTGCCAGCAGTTACTCGAGTTTCTACGAGCAGTACTTC. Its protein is CASSYSSFYEQYF.

The DNA for the CDR3 is TGTGCAAATGGAATTGGGATCGCGGCAGGGGGATCTTCACCCCTCCACTTT. This codes for CANGIGIAAGGSSPLHF. The chain recombines TRBV30 with TRBJ1-6; 7 nucleotides align to TRBD1. Germline assignment: CDR1 GTSNPN and CDR2 SVGIG (reference sequence). This CDR3 comprises 17 residues.

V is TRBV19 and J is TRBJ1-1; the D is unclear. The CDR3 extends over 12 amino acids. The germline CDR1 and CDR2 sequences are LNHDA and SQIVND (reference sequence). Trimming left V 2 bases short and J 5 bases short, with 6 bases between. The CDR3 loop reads CASSISRTEAFF. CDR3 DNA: TGTGCCAGTAGTATATCGCGGACTGAAGCTTTCTTT.

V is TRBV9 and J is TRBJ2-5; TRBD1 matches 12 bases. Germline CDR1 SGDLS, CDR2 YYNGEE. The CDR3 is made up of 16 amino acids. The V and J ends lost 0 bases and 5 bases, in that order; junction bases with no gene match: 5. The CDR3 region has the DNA TGTGCCAGCAGCGTAGAGGGACAGGGGGCTACGGAGACCCAGTACTTC. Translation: CASSVEGQGATETQYF. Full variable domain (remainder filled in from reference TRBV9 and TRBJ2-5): DSGVTQTPKHLITATGQRVTLRCSPRSGDLSVYWYQQSLDQGLQFLIQYYNGEERAKGNILERFSAQQFPDLHSELNLSSLELGDSALYFCASSVEGQGATETQYFGPGTRLLVL.

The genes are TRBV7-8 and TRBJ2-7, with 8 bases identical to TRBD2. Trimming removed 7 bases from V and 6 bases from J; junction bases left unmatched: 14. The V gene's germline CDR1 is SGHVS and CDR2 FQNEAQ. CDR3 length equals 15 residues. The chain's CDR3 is CASTSGRRGEVEQYF. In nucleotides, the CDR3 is TGTGCCAGCACTTCCGGGCGGCGGGGGGAGGTCGAGCAGTACTTC.

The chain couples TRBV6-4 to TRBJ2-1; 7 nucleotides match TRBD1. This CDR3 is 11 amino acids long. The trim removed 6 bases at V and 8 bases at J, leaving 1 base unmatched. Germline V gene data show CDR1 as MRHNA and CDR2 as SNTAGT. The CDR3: CASSQGDEQFF. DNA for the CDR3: TGTGCCAGCAGCCAGGGGGATGAGCAGTTCTTC.

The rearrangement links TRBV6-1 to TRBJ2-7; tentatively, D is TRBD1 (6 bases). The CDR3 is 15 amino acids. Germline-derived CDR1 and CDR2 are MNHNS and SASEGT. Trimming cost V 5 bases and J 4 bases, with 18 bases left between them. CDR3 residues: CASSSRTANPYEQYF. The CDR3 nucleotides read TGTGCCAGCAGTAGTCGGACAGCTAACCCATACGAGCAGTACTTC.

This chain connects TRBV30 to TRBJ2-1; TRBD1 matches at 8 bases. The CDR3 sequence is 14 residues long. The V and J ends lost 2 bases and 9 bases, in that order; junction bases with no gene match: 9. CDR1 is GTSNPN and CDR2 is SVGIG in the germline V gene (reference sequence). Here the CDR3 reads CAWSSGTGRGEQFF. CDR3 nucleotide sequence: TGTGCCTGGAGTTCCGGGACAGGAAGGGGTGAGCAGTTCTTC.

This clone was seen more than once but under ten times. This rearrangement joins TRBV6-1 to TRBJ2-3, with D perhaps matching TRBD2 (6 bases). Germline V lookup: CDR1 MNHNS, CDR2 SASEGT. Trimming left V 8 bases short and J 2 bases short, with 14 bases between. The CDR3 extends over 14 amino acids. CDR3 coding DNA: TGTGCCAGCCTAGCCGGGGGATACACAGATACGCAGTATTTT. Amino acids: CASLAGGYTDTQYF.

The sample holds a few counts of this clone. The CDR3 sequence is CASSHGVEETQYF. CDR3 sequence (DNA): TGTGCCAGCAGCCACGGAGTCGAAGAGACCCAGTACTTC. J is TRBJ2-5 and V is TRBV7-9; D not resolved. This CDR3 comprises 13 residues. V dropped 5 bases and J dropped 3 bases, with 10 bases sitting between them. The germline CDR1 and CDR2 sequences are SEHNR and FQNEAQ (reference sequence).

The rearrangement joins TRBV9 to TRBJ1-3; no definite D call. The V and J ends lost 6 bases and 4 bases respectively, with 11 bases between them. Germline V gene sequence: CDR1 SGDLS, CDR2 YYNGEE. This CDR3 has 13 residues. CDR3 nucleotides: TGTGCCAGCAACCCCCTAGGCGGAAACACCATATATTTT. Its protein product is CASNPLGGNTIYF.

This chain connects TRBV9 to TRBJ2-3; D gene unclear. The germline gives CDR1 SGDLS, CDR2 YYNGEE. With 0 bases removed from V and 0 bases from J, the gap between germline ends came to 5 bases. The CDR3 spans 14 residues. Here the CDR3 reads CASSVEGSTDTQYF. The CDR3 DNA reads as TGTGCCAGCAGCGTAGAGGGTAGCACAGATACGCAGTATTTT.